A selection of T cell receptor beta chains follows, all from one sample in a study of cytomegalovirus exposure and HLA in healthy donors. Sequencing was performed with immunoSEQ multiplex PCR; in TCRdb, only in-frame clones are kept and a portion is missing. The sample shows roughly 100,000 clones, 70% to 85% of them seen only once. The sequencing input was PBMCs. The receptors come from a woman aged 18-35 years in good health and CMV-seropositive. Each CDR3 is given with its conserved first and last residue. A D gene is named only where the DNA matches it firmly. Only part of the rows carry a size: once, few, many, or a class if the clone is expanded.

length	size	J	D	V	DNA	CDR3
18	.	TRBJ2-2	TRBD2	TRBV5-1	TGCGCCAGCAGCTTCGAAGGTGTCCTAGCGGGAGGCACCGGGGAGCTGTTTTTT	CASSFEGVLAGGTGELFF
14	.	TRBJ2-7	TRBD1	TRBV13	TGTGCCAGCAGCGGACAGGGGGCTTCCTACGAGCAGTACTTC	CASSGQGASYEQYF
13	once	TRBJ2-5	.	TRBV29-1	TGCAGCGTTGAAGAATTAAACGGAGAGACCCAGTACTTC	CSVEELNGETQYF
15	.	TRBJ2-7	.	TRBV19	TGTGCCAGTAGCCTCCGAGACACGGAATACTACGAGCAGTACTTC	CASSLRDTEYYEQYF
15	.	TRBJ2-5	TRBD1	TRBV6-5	TGTGCCAGCAGCCCGACAGGGGGCGTTAAAGAGACCCAGTACTTC	CASSPTGGVKETQYF
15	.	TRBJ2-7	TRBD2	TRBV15	TGTGCCACCAGCAGATCCCGGGACTACTCCTACGAGCAGTACTTC	CATSRSRDYSYEQYF
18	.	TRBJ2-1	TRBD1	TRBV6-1	TGTGCCAGCAGTGAAGCTTCGCTACCGGGACAGCAGAACAATGAGCAGTTCTTC	CASSEASLPGQQNNEQFF
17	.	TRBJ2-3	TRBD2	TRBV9	TGTGCCAGCAGCCCCCGAGTAGCGGGAGGGCCCCCAGATACGCAGTATTTT	CASSPRVAGGPPDTQYF
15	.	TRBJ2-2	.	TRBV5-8	TGTGCCAGCAGTGTCGGACAGACGAACACCGGGGAGCTGTTTTTT	CASSVGQTNTGELFF
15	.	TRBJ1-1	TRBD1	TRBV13	TGTGCCAGCAGCTTGCCCGGGACAGGGGCTACTGAAGCTTTCTTT	CASSLPGTGATEAFF
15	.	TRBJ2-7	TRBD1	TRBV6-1	TGTGCCAGCAGTGGTTGGACAGGGGTCTCCTACGAGCAGTACTTC	CASSGWTGVSYEQYF
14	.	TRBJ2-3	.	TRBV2	TGTGCCAGCAGTGCGGGTTACGGCGGAGATACGCAGTATTTT	CASSAGYGGDTQYF
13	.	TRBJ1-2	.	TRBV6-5	TGTGCCAGCAGTAATGCGGACAGTAGAAGCTACACCTTC	CASSNADSRSYTF
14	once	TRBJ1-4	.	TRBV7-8	TGTGCCAGCAGATCATTGGACAGTAGGGAAAAACTGTTTTTT	CASRSLDSREKLFF
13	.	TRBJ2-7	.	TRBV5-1	TGCGCCAGCGCTTCGGGAAGCTCCTACGAGCAGTACTTC	CASASGSSYEQYF
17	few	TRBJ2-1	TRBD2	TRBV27	TGTGCCAGCAGTACCCGGGCTAGCGGGAGCTCCTACAATGAGCAGTTCTTC	CASSTRASGSSYNEQFF
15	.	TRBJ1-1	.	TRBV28	TGTGCCAGCAGCTGGGGTGGGGCAAGTGAAACTGAAGCTTTCTTT	CASSWGGASETEAFF
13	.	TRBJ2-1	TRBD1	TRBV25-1	TGTGCCAGCACCCGGACAGGGGGTAATGAGCAGTTCTTC	CASTRTGGNEQFF
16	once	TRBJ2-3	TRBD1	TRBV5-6	TGTGCCAGCAGCTTGGGGACAGGGCCCAGCACAGATACGCAGTATTTT	CASSLGTGPSTDTQYF
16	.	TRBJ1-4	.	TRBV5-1	TGCGCCAGCAGCTTCGGGGGAGTAGTAACTAATGAAAAACTGTTTTTT	CASSFGGVVTNEKLFF
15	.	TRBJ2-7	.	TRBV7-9	TGTGCCAGCAGCTTAGCGGGAGGTCTCTCCTACGAGCAGTACTTC	CASSLAGGLSYEQYF
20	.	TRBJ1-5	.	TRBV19	TGTGCCAGTAGTATGGGGCTGGGGGGACGAGACCAACTAATCAATCAGCCCCAGCATTTT	CASSMGLGGRDQLINQPQHF
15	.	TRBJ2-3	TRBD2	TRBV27	TGTGCCAGCAGAGTTGGGACTAGCGGACTCTATACGCAGTATTTT	CASRVGTSGLYTQYF
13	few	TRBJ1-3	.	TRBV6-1	TGTGCCAGCAAAGCAGGGGCTGGAAACACCATATATTTT	CASKAGAGNTIYF
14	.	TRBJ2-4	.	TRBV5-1	TGCGCCAGCAGCCCGGGACTAGCCAAAAACATTCAGTACTTC	CASSPGLAKNIQYF
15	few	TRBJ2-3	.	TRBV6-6	TGTGCCAGCAGGCGGGACTCCGCTAACACAGATACGCAGTATTTT	CASRRDSANTDTQYF
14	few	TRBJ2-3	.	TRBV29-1	TGCAGCGTTCAGGGACTCGAGGGAGCAGATACGCAGTATTTT	CSVQGLEGADTQYF
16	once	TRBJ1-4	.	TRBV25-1	TGTGCCAGCAGTGTTGGTTTGGCAGCAACTAATGAAAAACTGTTTTTT	CASSVGLAATNEKLFF
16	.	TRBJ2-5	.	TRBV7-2	TGTGCCAGCAGCTTAGCCGCTCGGGTGAGGGAAGAGACCCAGTACTTC	CASSLAARVREETQYF
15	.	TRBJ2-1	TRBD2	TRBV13	TGTGCCAGCAGCTCAGCGGGAGGGGTCTACAATGAGCAGTTCTTC	CASSSAGGVYNEQFF
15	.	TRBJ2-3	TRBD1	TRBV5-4	TGTGCCAGCAGCACAGGACAGGGAAGCACAGATACGCAGTATTTT	CASSTGQGSTDTQYF
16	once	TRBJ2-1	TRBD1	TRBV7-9	TGTGCCAGCAGCTTAGCAACAGGGGGGTCCTACAATGAGCAGTTCTTC	CASSLATGGSYNEQFF
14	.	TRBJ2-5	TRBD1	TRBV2	TGTGCCAGCACTCGACAGGGGGTTATGGAGACCCAGTACTTC	CASTRQGVMETQYF
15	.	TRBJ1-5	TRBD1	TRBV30	TGTGCCTGGAGTGCCGGGACAGGGGTCAATCAGCCCCAGCATTTT	CAWSAGTGVNQPQHF
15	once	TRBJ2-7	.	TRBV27	TGTGCCAGCAGTTTATCTCGTGGAGGTAGCCGCGAGCAGTACTTC	CASSLSRGGSREQYF
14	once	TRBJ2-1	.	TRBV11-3	TGTGCCAGCAGCTCCCTAAGTTACGGTCATGAGCAGTTCTTC	CASSSLSYGHEQFF
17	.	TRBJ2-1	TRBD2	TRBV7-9	TGTGCCAGCAGCCCCCAGACTAGCGGAGGTTCCTACAATGAGCAGTTCTTC	CASSPQTSGGSYNEQFF
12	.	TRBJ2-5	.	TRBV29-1	TGCAGCGGCCGCCGAGGGTTAGAGACCCAGTACTTC	CSGRRGLETQYF
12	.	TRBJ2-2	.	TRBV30	TGTGCCTGGAGTGCCCACGGGGGGGAGCTGTTTTTT	CAWSAHGGELFF
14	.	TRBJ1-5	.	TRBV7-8	TGTGCCAGCAGCGGCGGTTCAGTAAATCAGCCCCAGCATTTT	CASSGGSVNQPQHF
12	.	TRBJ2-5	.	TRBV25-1	TGTGCCAGCAGGAACAGGGCGGAGACCCAGTACTTC	CASRNRAETQYF
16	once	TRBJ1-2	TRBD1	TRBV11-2	TGTGCCAGCAGCTCCCTCGGGGGACAGGTGAACTATGGCTACACCTTC	CASSSLGGQVNYGYTF
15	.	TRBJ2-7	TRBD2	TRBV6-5	TGTGCCAGCAGTTACTCCGGGACTACAATCTACGAGCAGTACTTC	CASSYSGTTIYEQYF
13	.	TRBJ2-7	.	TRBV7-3	TGTGCCAGCAGCCCACTAGGGCCCTACGAGCAGTACTTC	CASSPLGPYEQYF
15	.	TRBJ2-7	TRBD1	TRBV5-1	TGCGCCAGCAGCTCGATGACAGGGGGCACGTACGAGCAGTACTTC	CASSSMTGGTYEQYF
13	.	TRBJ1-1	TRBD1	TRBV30	TGTGCCTGGACCAACAGGGGCGGCACTGAAGCTTTCTTT	CAWTNRGGTEAFF
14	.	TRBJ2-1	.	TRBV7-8	TGTGCCAGCAGCCAGCTACAGGGTTACAATGAGCAGTTCTTC	CASSQLQGYNEQFF
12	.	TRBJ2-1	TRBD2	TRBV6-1	TGTGCCAGCAGTGAACAGAGGACTAGGCAGTTCTTC	CASSEQRTRQFF
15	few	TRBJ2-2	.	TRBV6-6	TGTGCCAGCAGTGGCGGGAAGGAGAGCACCGGGGAGCTGTTTTTT	CASSGGKESTGELFF
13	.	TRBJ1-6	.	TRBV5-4	TGTGCCAGCAGCCGGAAGGGGGTCTCACCCCTCCACTTT	CASSRKGVSPLHF
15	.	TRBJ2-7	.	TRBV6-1	TGTGCCAGCAGTGAAGCGGGAGAAGGGGGCTACGAGCAGTACTTC	CASSEAGEGGYEQYF
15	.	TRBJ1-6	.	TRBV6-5	TGTGCCAGCAGTTCATACAGGGCCCCCAATTCACCCCTCCACTTT	CASSSYRAPNSPLHF
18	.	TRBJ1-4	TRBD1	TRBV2	TGTGCCAGCAGTGTACGAGCCGGGACAGGTGCCACTAATGAAAAACTGTTTTTT	CASSVRAGTGATNEKLFF
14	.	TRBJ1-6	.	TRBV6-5	TGTGCCAGCGGTGGTAGCTCCTATAATTCACCCCTCCACTTT	CASGGSSYNSPLHF